Included here is one TCR beta chain sequence, with context. Its specificity is unknown. Trimming took 0 bases from V and 0 from J, leaving 7 bases between them. This CDR3 spans 15 amino acids. The germline CDR1 and CDR2 sequences are SGDLS and YYNGEE. This sample was taken from a study of cytomegalovirus exposure and HLA in healthy donors. Whole-study results and caveats: Cytomegalovirus association was assigned to around 150 TCR beta chains. Most sequenced TCRs were rare (though some public TCRs occurred in many donors).

The repertoire was sequenced with immunoSEQ multiplex PCR; TCRdb's copy has only in-frame clones and lacks some. The sample lists 130,000 to 150,000 clones, approximately 85% occurring once. The donors were part of the validation cohort of roughly 130 subjects. That cohort was separate from the first cohort, which comprised 550 to 750 subjects. The sequenced sample consisted of PBMCs. The rearrangement joins TRBV9 to TRBJ2-1; possible D gene TRBD2, 5 bases. This receptor was obtained from a woman in her twenties or thirties in good health and CMV-seronegative. The CDR3 protein is CASSVDGDSYNEQFF. The CDR3 DNA follows: TGTGCCAGCAGCGTAGACGGGGACTCCTACAATGAGCAGTTCTTC.